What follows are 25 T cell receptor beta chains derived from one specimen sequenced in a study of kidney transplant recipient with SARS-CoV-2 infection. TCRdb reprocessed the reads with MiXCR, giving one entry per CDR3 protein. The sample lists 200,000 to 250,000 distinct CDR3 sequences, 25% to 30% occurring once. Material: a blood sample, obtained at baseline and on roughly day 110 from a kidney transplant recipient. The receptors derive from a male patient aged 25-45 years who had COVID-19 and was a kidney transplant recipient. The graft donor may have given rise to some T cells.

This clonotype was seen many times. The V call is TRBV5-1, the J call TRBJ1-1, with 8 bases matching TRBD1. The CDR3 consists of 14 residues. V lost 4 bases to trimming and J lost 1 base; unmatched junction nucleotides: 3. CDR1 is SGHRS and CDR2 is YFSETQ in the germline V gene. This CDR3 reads CASSHGTGNTEAFF. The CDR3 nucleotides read TGCGCCAGCAGCCATGGGACAGGGAACACTGAAGCTTTCTTT.

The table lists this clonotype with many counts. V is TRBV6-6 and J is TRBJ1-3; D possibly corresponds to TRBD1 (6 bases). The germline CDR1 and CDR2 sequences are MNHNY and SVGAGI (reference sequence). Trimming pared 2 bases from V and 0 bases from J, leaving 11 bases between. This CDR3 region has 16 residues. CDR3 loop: CASSYGGTSSGNTIYF. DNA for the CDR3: TGTGCCAGCAGTTACGGGGGCACCAGCTCTGGAAACACCATATATTTT.

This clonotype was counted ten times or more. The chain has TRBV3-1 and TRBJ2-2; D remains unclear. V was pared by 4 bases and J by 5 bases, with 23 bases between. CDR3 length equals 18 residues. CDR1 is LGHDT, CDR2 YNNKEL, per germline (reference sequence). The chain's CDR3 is CASSPPLPISGLTGELFF. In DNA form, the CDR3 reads TGTGCCAGCAGCCCGCCTCTTCCCATTTCAGGCTTGACCGGGGAGCTGTTTTTT.

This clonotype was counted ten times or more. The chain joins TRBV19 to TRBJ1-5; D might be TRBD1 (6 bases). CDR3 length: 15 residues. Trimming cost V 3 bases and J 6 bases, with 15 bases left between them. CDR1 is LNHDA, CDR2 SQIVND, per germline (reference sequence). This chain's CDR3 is CASSMGMGDTQPQHF. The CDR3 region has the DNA TGTGCCAGTAGTATGGGGATGGGGGACACTCAGCCCCAGCATTTT. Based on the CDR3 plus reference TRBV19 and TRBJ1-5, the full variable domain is DGGITQSPKYLFRKEGQNVTLSCEQNLNHDAMYWYRQDPGQGLRLIYYSQIVNDFQKGDIAEGYSVSREKKESFPLTVTSAQKNPTAFYLCASSMGMGDTQPQHFGDGTRLSIL.

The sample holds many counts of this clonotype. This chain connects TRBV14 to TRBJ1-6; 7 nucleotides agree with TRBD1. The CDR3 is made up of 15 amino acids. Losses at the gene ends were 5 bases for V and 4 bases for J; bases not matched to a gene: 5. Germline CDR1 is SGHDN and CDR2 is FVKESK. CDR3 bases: TGTGCCAGCAGCGGAGGACAGGTGTATAATTCACCCCTCCACTTT. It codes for CASSGGQVYNSPLHF.

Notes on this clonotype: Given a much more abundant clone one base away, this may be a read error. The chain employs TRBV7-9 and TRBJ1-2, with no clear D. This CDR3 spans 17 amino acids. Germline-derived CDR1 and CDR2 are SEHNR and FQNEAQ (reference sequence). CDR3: CASSSLRYHGKTYGHTF. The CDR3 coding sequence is TGTGCCAGCAGCAGCCTGCGATACCATGGAAAGACCTATGGCCACACCTTC.

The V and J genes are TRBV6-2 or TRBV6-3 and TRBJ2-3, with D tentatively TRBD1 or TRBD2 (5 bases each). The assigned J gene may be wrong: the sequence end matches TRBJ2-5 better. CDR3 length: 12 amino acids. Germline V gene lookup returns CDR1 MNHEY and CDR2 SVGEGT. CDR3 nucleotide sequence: TGTGCCAGCAGACAGAGGGGAGAGACCCAGTACTTC. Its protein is CASRQRGETQYF.

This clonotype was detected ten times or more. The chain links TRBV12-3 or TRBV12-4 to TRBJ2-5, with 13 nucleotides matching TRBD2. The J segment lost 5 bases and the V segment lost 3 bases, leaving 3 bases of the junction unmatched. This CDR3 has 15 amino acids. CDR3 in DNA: TGTGCCAGCAGTTTGGAACTAGCGGGAGGGGAGACCCAGTACTTC. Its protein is CASSLELAGGETQYF.

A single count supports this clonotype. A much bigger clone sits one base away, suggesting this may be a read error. CDR3 protein: CASSSVTGDYGYTF. The CDR3 bases are TGTGCCAGCAGCTCGGTGACAGGGGACTATGGCTACACCTTC. The rearrangement links TRBV5-6 to TRBJ1-2; TRBD1 agrees at 8 bases. Germline CDR1 SGHDT, CDR2 YYEEEE. This CDR3 comprises 14 residues. The V gene end was trimmed by 3 bases and the J gene end by 3 bases; junction bases not matched to a gene: 4.

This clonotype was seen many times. CDR3 region: CASSLSGGRPGEQYF. The CDR3 region has the DNA TGTGCCAGCAGTTTATCAGGGGGACGCCCCGGGGAGCAGTACTTC. The chain carries TRBV27 and TRBJ2-7, with a tentative D call TRBD1 (6 bases). The CDR3 sequence is 15 residues long. Trimming left V 0 bases short and J 7 bases short, with 16 bases between. Germline V CDR1 and CDR2: MNHEY, SMNVEV (reference sequence).

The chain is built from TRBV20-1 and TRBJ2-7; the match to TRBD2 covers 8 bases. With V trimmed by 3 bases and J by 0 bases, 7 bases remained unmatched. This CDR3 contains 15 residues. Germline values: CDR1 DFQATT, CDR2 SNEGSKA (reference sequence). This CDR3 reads CSARVLAVLSYEQYF. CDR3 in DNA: TGCAGTGCTAGGGTACTAGCGGTTCTCTCCTACGAGCAGTACTTC.

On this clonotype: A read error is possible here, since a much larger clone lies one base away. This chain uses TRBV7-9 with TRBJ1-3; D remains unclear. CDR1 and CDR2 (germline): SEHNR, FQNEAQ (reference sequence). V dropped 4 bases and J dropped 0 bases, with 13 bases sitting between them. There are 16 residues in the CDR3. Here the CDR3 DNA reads TGTGCCAGCAGCTCGAGTGTGGGTCGCTCTGGAAACACCATATATTTT. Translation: CASSSSVGRSGNTIYF.

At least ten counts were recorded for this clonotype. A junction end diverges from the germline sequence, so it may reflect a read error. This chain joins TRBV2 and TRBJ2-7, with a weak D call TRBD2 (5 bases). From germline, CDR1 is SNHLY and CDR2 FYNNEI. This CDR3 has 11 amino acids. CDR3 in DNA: TGTGCCAGCAGTTCAATCGGTGGACTTTTCTTC. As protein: CASSSIGGLFF.

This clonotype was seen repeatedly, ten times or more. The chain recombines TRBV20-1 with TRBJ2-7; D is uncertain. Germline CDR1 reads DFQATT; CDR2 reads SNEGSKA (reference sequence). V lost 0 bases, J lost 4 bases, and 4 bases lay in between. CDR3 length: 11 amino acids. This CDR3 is CSARDHYEQYF. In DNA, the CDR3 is TGCAGTGCTAGAGACCATTACGAGCAGTACTTC.

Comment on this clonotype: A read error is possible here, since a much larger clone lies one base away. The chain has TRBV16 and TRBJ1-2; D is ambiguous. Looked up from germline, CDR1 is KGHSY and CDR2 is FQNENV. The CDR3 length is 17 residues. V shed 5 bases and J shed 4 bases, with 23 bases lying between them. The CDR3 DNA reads TGTGCCAGCAGCGCCTCGATGGTCGTTAGAAAGACCTATGGCTACACCTTC. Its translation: CASSASMVVRKTYGYTF.

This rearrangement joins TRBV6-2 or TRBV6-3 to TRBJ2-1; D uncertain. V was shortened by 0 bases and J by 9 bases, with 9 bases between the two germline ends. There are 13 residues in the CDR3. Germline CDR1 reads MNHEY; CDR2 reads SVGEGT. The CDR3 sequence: CASSYSTRSEQFF. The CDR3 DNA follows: TGTGCCAGCAGTTACTCGACGAGGAGTGAGCAGTTCTTC.

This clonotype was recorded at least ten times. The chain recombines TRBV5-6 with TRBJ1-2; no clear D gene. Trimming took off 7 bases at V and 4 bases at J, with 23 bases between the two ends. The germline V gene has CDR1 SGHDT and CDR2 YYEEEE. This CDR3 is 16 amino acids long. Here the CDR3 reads CASVSSNSRKTYGYTF. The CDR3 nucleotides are TGTGCCAGCGTCTCAAGCAATAGTCGAAAGACCTATGGCTACACCTTC.

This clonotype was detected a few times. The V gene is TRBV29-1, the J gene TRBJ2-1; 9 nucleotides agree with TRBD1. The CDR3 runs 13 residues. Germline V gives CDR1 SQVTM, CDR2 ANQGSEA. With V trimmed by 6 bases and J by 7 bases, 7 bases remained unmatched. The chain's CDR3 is CSVTGTGINEQFF. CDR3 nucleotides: TGCAGCGTGACCGGGACAGGGATTAATGAGCAGTTCTTC.

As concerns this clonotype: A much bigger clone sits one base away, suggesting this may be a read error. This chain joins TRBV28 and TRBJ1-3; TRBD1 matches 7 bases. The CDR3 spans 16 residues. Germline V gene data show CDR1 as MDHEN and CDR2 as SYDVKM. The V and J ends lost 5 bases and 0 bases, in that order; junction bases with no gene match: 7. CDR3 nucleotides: TGTGCCAGCAGTCTCCGGGGACAGCTCTCTGGAAACACCATATATTTT. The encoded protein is CASSLRGQLSGNTIYF. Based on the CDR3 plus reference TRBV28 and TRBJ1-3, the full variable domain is DVKVTQSSRYLVKRTGEKVFLECVQDMDHENMFWYRQDPGLGLRLIYFSYDVKMKEKGDIPEGYSVSREKKERFSLILESASTNQTSMYLCASSLRGQLSGNTIYFGEGSWLTVV.

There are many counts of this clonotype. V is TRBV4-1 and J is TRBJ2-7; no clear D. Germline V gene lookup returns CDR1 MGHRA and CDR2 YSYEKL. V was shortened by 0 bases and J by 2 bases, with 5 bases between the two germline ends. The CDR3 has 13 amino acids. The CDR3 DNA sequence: TGCGCCAGCAGCCAAGATCTGGCCTACGAGCAGTACTTC. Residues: CASSQDLAYEQYF.

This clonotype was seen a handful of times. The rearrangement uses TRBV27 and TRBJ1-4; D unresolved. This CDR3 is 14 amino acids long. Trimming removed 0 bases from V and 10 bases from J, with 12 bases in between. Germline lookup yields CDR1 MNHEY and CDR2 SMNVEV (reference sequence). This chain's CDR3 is CASSLSVGFGKLFF. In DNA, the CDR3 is TGTGCCAGCAGTTTATCGGTTGGGTTTGGAAAACTGTTTTTT.

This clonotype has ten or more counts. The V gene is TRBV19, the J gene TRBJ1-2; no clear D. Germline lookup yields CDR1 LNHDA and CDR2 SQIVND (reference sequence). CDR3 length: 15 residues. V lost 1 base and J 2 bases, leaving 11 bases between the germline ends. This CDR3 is CASSIGRTGNYGYTF. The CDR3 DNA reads TGTGCCAGTAGTATAGGACGGACGGGGAACTATGGCTACACCTTC.

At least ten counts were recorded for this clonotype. This CDR3 reads CSARGSLAANEAFF. As DNA, the CDR3 is TGCAGTGCTAGAGGTAGTCTGGCAGCTAATGAAGCTTTCTTT. The rearrangement joins TRBV20-1 to TRBJ1-1; no clear D gene. The CDR3 length is 14 residues. Trimming cost V 1 base and J 7 bases, with 16 bases left between them. CDR1 is DFQATT, CDR2 SNEGSKA, per germline (reference sequence).

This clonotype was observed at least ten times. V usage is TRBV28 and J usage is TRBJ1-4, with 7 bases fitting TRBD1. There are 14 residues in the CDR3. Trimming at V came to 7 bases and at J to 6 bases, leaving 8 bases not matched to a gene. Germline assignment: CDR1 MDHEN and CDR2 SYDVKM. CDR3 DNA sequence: TGTGCCAGCACTCTTGGACAGGATGATGAAAAACTGTTTTTT. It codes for CASTLGQDDEKLFF.

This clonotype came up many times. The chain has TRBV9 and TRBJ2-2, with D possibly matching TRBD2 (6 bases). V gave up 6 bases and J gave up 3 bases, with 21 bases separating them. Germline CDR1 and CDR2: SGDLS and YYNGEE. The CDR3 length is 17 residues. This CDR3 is CASKGGPGRRDTGELFF. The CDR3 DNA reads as TGTGCCAGCAAGGGTGGACCCGGGAGACGCGACACCGGGGAGCTGTTTTTT.